This is a list of T cell receptor beta chains from one sample in a study of shared clonotypes between healthy human individuals. Assay used: immunoSEQ multiplex PCR; TCRdb lists only in-frame clones, some missing. This sample yields approximately 530,000 clones, of which roughly 95% are seen a single time; roughly 0.06% belongs to the top ten. Sequencing input: naive CD4+ T cells sorted from blood. These receptors all come from a woman between 25 and 40 years old in good health. The conserved cysteine and the conserved F or W are not part of the CDR3 here.

v_call | cdr3_aa
TRBV5-1 | ASSRDFEETQY
TRBV5-1 | ASMRLAGVVDTQY
TRBV18 | ASSPPGTVNTEAF
TRBV5-1 | ASSPQLALSTDTQY
TRBV19 | ASSNRSGAGANVLT
TRBV9 | ASSAALGRSGGTEAF
TRBV27 | ASSFRGLRNQPQH
TRBV7-2 | ASSLDPGDRGHTEAF
TRBV9 | ASSVTGTGTYGYT
TRBV6-5 | ASSRTGRAETQY
TRBV12-1 | ARKKTGGGYT
TRBV2 | ASSAQGDYGYT
TRBV5-8 | ASSWGAFNSPLH
TRBV11-2 | ASSSDRGLPYEQY
TRBV28 | ASTPSGTGGSNQPQH
TRBV6-4 | ASSDRAGSYEQY
TRBV18 | ASSPEVLQGTEAF
TRBV12-5 | ASGLREVSSYEQF
TRBV28 | ASSSTSGRIYEQY
TRBV2 | ASSEPDLWGYT
TRBV2 | ASSEAVGDGEKLF
TRBV9 | ASSPDSVNGELF
TRBV30 | AWSYLTYEQY
TRBV11-3 | ASSPVSSSYEQY
TRBV9 | ASSVATGAYEQY
TRBV6-6 | ASRTGGVEETQY
TRBV7-6 | ASSLGPGRSYGYT
TRBV5-4 | ASSPNVGFNYGYT
TRBV7-6 | ASSLASSGNQETQY
TRBV6-5 | ASSRRESQEQF
TRBV28 | ASSSGGALSYEQY
TRBV13 | ASSLMGVDTIY